The 15 T cell receptor beta chains in this list originate from one sample, sequenced in a study of Ad26.COV2.S vaccination and SARS-CoV-2 variants. The repertoire was sequenced with immunoSEQ multiplex PCR; TCRdb's copy has only in-frame clones and lacks some. In the table there are more than 400,000 clones, about 90% of which are singletons. Treatment of the sample: 19 received Ad26.COV2.S at low or high dose, single or two shots; five or six received placebo; per-sample allocation not given. Sampling was performed 63 days after the first vaccine or placebo injection. The sequenced sample was peripheral blood, obtained in a trial of Ad26.COV2.S vaccine versus placebo. The receptors were gathered from a person aged 18-65 years who received the Ad26.COV2.S COVID-19 vaccine or a placebo.

The chain is built from TRBV7-2 and TRBJ2-5; 13 bases match TRBD2. V shed 4 bases and J 5 bases; nucleotides not matched to a gene: 10. CDR1 and CDR2 (germline): SGHTA, FQGNSA. The CDR3 has 17 amino acids. The CDR3 is CASSWTSGGQARETQYF. The CDR3 coding sequence is TGTGCCAGCAGCTGGACTAGCGGGGGACAGGCAAGGGAGACCCAGTACTTC.

This clone has just a few counts. Additional DNA sequences in this sample encode the identical CDR3. V usage is TRBV7-2 and J usage is TRBJ1-5; D remains ambiguous. Germline V gene lookup returns CDR1 SGHTA and CDR2 FQGNSA. With 2 bases removed from V and 2 bases from J, the gap between germline ends came to 4 bases. The CDR3 extends over 13 amino acids. The DNA for the CDR3 is TGTGCCAGCAGCTTAAGTCGCAATCAGCCCCAGCATTTT. It translates to CASSLSRNQPQHF.

The chain employs TRBV27 and TRBJ1-1, with D tentatively TRBD1 (5 bases). The CDR3 loop spans 14 amino acids. Germline CDR1 is MNHEY and CDR2 is SMNVEV (reference sequence). Trimming removed 4 bases from V and 4 bases from J, with 13 bases in between. This chain's CDR3 is CASSSRGSGTEAFF. The CDR3 nucleotides read TGTGCCAGCAGTTCTCGGGGCTCGGGCACTGAAGCTTTCTTT.

The chain employs TRBV3-1 (or the pseudogene TRBV3-2) and TRBJ1-1; D unresolved. CDR3 size: 11 residues. V gave up 2 bases and J gave up 5 bases, with 3 bases separating them. From germline, CDR1 is LGHDT and CDR2 YNNKEL (reference sequence). The CDR3 DNA is TGTGCCAGCAGCCAAATGACTGAAGCTTTCTTT. As protein: CASSQMTEAFF.

In DNA, the CDR3 is TGTGCCAGCAGCATCGTGGGCACGAACACCGGGGAGCTGTTTTTT. Translating gives CASSIVGTNTGELFF. The rearrangement links TRBV6-2 or TRBV6-3 to TRBJ2-2; no clear D. This CDR3 region has 15 residues. Germline loops: CDR1 MNHEY, CDR2 SVGEGT. Trimming took off 6 bases at V and 0 bases at J, with 11 bases between the two ends.

The chain carries TRBV5-1 and TRBJ2-3; 7 bases align to TRBD2. There are 14 residues in the CDR3. Per the germline V gene, CDR1 is SGHRS and CDR2 is YFSETQ. The ends lost 4 bases at V and 2 bases at J; junction bases unmatched: 4. This CDR3 is CASSLLAATDTQYF. The CDR3 DNA is TGCGCCAGCAGCCTTCTAGCGGCCACAGATACGCAGTATTTT.

This chain joins TRBV27 and TRBJ1-2; 10 bases match TRBD1. Trimming cost V 6 bases and J 6 bases; bases outside gene matches: 19. The CDR3 is 18 residues long. Germline V gives CDR1 MNHEY, CDR2 SMNVEV (reference sequence). The CDR3 loop is CASSLRTGGIQGFDGYTF. CDR3 sequence (DNA): TGTGCCAGCAGCCTAAGGACAGGGGGGATACAAGGGTTCGATGGCTACACCTTC.

The V and J genes are TRBV5-5 and TRBJ1-1, with a tentative D call TRBD1 (6 bases). CDR3 length: 15 amino acids. Per germline, CDR1 SGHKS and CDR2 YYEKEE (reference sequence). The germline V and J ends were trimmed by 1 base and 1 base, with 11 bases remaining between them. CDR3 sequence: CASSLLQGGNTEAFF. Written as DNA, the CDR3 is TGTGCCAGCAGCTTGTTACAGGGAGGGAACACTGAAGCTTTCTTT.

The chain is built from TRBV3-1 (or the pseudogene TRBV3-2) and TRBJ2-1; D is undetermined. This CDR3 has 16 amino acids. V dropped 1 base and J dropped 8 bases, with 18 bases sitting between them. Germline V gene sequence: CDR1 LGHDT, CDR2 YNNKEL (reference sequence). The CDR3 spells CASSQAELLGRDEQFF. CDR3 nucleotides: TGTGCCAGCAGCCAAGCCGAACTGCTGGGCCGGGATGAGCAGTTCTTC.

The rearrangement uses TRBV2 and TRBJ1-6, with 9 bases that match TRBD1. This CDR3 spans 15 amino acids. Unmatched junction bases numbered 5, after V lost 4 bases and J lost 7 bases. Germline V gene sequence: CDR1 SNHLY, CDR2 FYNNEI. CDR3 nucleotides: TGTGCCAGCAGTGTACAGGGGGCCGGGAATTCACCCCTCCACTTT. This gives the protein CASSVQGAGNSPLHF.

This clone appeared once. CDR3 loop: CASKQGYGGTEAFF. DNA of the CDR3: TGTGCCAGCAAACAGGGTTATGGGGGTACTGAAGCTTTCTTT. The rearrangement uses TRBV6-6 and TRBJ1-1; D is possibly TRBD1 (6 bases). The ends were cut back, 7 bases at V and 5 bases at J, with 17 bases in the middle. The CDR3 covers 14 residues. Germline V gene data show CDR1 as MNHNY and CDR2 as SVGAGI (reference sequence).

This chain links TRBV5-1 with TRBJ1-1, with TRBD1 identical over 7 bases. The germline gives CDR1 SGHRS, CDR2 YFSETQ. This CDR3 is built from 16 residues. The V and J ends lost 2 bases and 0 bases, in that order; junction bases with no gene match: 7. The CDR3 loop is CASSFRGESLNTEAFF. The CDR3 DNA follows: TGCGCCAGCAGCTTCAGGGGGGAGAGTTTGAACACTGAAGCTTTCTTT.

This chain connects TRBV19 to TRBJ2-1, with a weak D call TRBD1 (5 bases). The ends were cut back, 11 bases at V and 6 bases at J, with 20 bases in the middle. The CDR3 is made up of 14 amino acids. Germline CDR1 and CDR2: LNHDA and SQIVND (reference sequence). The CDR3 loop is CACSPVGQGNEQFF. DNA of the CDR3: TGTGCCTGCTCCCCAGTTGGGCAGGGCAATGAGCAGTTCTTC.

The chain has TRBV7-9 and TRBJ2-1; 12 bases agree with TRBD2. Unmatched junction bases numbered 10, after V lost 2 bases and J lost 5 bases. The CDR3 covers 18 residues. Looked up from germline, CDR1 is SEHNR and CDR2 is FQNEAQ (reference sequence). CDR3 DNA: TGTGCCAGCAGCTTAACTCCGGGACTAGCGGGTATTAACAATGAGCAGTTCTTC. It encodes CASSLTPGLAGINNEQFF.

The genes are TRBV4-2 and TRBJ2-1; 16 bases agree with TRBD2. This CDR3 is 16 amino acids long. The ends lost 4 bases at V and 7 bases at J; junction bases unmatched: 4. Per the germline V gene, CDR1 is LGHNA and CDR2 is YNFKEQ. CDR3 amino acids: CASSPGTSGGENEQFF. Written as DNA, the CDR3 is TGTGCCAGCAGCCCAGGGACTAGCGGGGGGGAAAATGAGCAGTTCTTC.